These 27 T cell receptor beta chains came from one sample sequenced in a study of cytomegalovirus exposure and HLA in healthy donors. TCRdb keeps only in-frame clones here, not all; method: immunoSEQ multiplex PCR. This sample yields roughly 130,000 clones, of which around nine tenths are seen a single time; less than 1.5% belongs to the top ten. The sequenced sample was PBMCs. These receptors were collected from a man in his thirties or forties in good health and CMV-seronegative.

The gene calls are TRBV7-2 and TRBJ2-1; 11 positions agree with TRBD2. V gave up 3 bases and J gave up 5 bases; unmatched junction bases: 6. This CDR3 has 16 amino acids. Germline V lookup: CDR1 SGHTA, CDR2 FQGNSA. CDR3 protein: CASSLIGTSGNNEQFF. CDR3 DNA sequence: TGTGCCAGCAGCTTGATCGGGACTAGCGGTAACAATGAGCAGTTCTTC.

A single count supports this clone. The rearrangement links TRBV5-1 to TRBJ1-4, with TRBD1 matching 8 bases. The V gene's germline CDR1 is SGHRS and CDR2 YFSETQ. This CDR3 contains 15 residues. Unmatched junction bases numbered 4, after V lost 3 bases and J lost 3 bases. The CDR3 loop reads CASSSDRAANEKLFF. CDR3 in DNA: TGCGCCAGCAGCTCGGACAGGGCGGCTAATGAAAAACTGTTTTTT.

This clone was picked up one time. The J gene is TRBJ2-7, the V gene TRBV4-1; 7 positions match TRBD1. The CDR3 extends over 16 amino acids. Losses at the gene ends were 3 bases for V and 3 bases for J; bases not matched to a gene: 11. Germline V gene data show CDR1 as MGHRA and CDR2 as YSYEKL. Here the CDR3 reads CASSQKQGNPYYEQYF. The CDR3 DNA sequence: TGCGCCAGCAGCCAGAAACAGGGGAACCCCTACTACGAGCAGTACTTC.

V is TRBV9 and J is TRBJ2-1; D unclear. The CDR3 is 13 amino acids. The V end was cut by 0 bases, the J end by 6 bases, with 7 bases between. Germline CDR1 SGDLS, CDR2 YYNGEE. The CDR3 nucleotides are TGTGCCAGCAGCGTAGGCACAGTCAATGAGCAGTTCTTC. Its translation is CASSVGTVNEQFF. The full variable domain, its missing parts supplied by reference TRBV9 and TRBJ2-1, is DSGVTQTPKHLITATGQRVTLRCSPRSGDLSVYWYQQSLDQGLQFLIQYYNGEERAKGNILERFSAQQFPDLHSELNLSSLELGDSALYFCASSVGTVNEQFFGPGTRLTVL.

The table lists this clone with a count of one. The CDR3 DNA reads as TGTGCCAGTAGTATTACAATGGGACTCTCCTACGAGCAGTACTTC. As protein: CASSITMGLSYEQYF. The rearrangement joins TRBV19 to TRBJ2-7; D is possibly TRBD2 (6 bases). The germline V and J ends were trimmed by 3 bases and 0 bases, with 12 bases remaining between them. Per the germline V gene, CDR1 is LNHDA and CDR2 is SQIVND (reference sequence). The CDR3 contains 15 residues.

The J gene is TRBJ1-5, the V gene TRBV25-1; D remains unclear. V was pared by 3 bases and J by 0 bases, with 6 bases between. CDR3 length equals 14 residues. Per germline, CDR1 MGHDK and CDR2 SYGVNS. The CDR3 DNA reads TGTGCCAGCAGTGAGGAGTATAGCAATCAGCCCCAGCATTTT. It codes for CASSEEYSNQPQHF.

The rearrangement joins TRBV27 to TRBJ1-2; TRBD1 matches at 7 bases. CDR1 is MNHEY, CDR2 SMNVEV, per germline (reference sequence). The CDR3 runs to 14 residues. V lost 5 bases to trimming and J lost 3 bases; unmatched junction nucleotides: 6. CDR3 DNA: TGTGCCAGCAGTCCCTACAGGGGCGACTATGGCTACACCTTC. It codes for CASSPYRGDYGYTF.

The chain carries TRBV6-5 and TRBJ2-7, with 9 bases matching TRBD2. The CDR3 totals 14 residues. Per the germline V gene, CDR1 is MNHEY and CDR2 is SVGAGI. The V and J ends lost 8 bases and 3 bases, in that order; junction bases with no gene match: 8. CDR3 region: CASGSGRKGYEQYF. As DNA, the CDR3 is TGTGCCAGCGGCAGCGGGAGGAAGGGCTACGAGCAGTACTTC.

The rearrangement uses TRBV29-1 and TRBJ1-5; no clear D gene. V lost 4 bases and J 0 bases, leaving 7 bases between the germline ends. The CDR3 has 13 residues. CDR1 and CDR2 from the germline V gene are SQVTM and ANQGSEA. CDR3 DNA: TGCAGCGTTGCCCAGAATAGCAATCAGCCCCAGCATTTT. Translating it yields CSVAQNSNQPQHF.

The V call is TRBV6-6, the J call TRBJ2-7, with 8 bases matching TRBD2. Per germline, CDR1 MNHNY and CDR2 SVGAGI (reference sequence). Trimming cost V 6 bases and J 2 bases; bases outside gene matches: 6. The CDR3 runs to 14 residues. CDR3 sequence reads: CASRAGGQPYEQYF. Written as DNA, the CDR3 is TGTGCCAGCAGGGCGGGAGGACAGCCCTACGAGCAGTACTTC.

V and J are TRBV7-2 and TRBJ2-7; TRBD1 is a possible D gene (6 bases). The V and J ends lost 2 bases and 0 bases respectively, with 11 bases between them. From germline, CDR1 is SGHTA and CDR2 FQGNSA. CDR3 length: 15 amino acids. In DNA form, the CDR3 reads TGTGCCAGCAGCTTAAGTTGGGACAACTCCTACGAGCAGTACTTC. Its translation: CASSLSWDNSYEQYF. The full variable domain, completed using reference TRBV7-2 and TRBJ2-7, is GAGVSQSPSNKVTEKGKDVELRCDPISGHTALYWYRQSLGQGLEFLIYFQGNSAPDKSGLPSDRFSAERTGGSVSTLTIQRTQQEDSAVYLCASSLSWDNSYEQYFGPGTRLTVT.

The chain uses TRBV10-2 and TRBJ1-1; 7 nucleotides agree with TRBD1. CDR1 and CDR2 (germline): WSHSY, SAAADI. This CDR3 has 13 amino acids. V was clipped by 5 bases and J by 1 base; unmatched bases: 1. CDR3 protein: CASSWDRNTEAFF. The CDR3 DNA is TGCGCCAGCAGTTGGGACAGGAACACTGAAGCTTTCTTT.

This chain uses TRBV2 with TRBJ2-3; D call uncertain. V lost 9 bases to trimming and J lost 2 bases, with 9 bases between them. The CDR3 is 12 residues long. Germline V gives CDR1 SNHLY, CDR2 FYNNEI. CDR3 nucleotide sequence: TGTGCCAGTCAGGCGTTCACAGATACGCAGTATTTT. It codes for CASQAFTDTQYF.

V gene TRBV9 combines with J gene TRBJ2-1; TRBD2 matches at 10 bases. The V segment lost 3 bases and the J segment 2 bases; nucleotides outside the gene matches: 2. This CDR3 spans 15 amino acids. The germline V gene has CDR1 SGDLS and CDR2 YYNGEE. CDR3 sequence: CASSDGTSAYNEQFF. The CDR3 nucleotides are TGTGCCAGCAGCGATGGGACTAGCGCCTACAATGAGCAGTTCTTC.

The J gene is TRBJ1-1, the V gene TRBV7-3, with unresolved D. The CDR3 runs to 12 residues. Germline lookup yields CDR1 SGHTA and CDR2 FQGTGA. The V end was cut by 8 bases, the J end by 0 bases, with 7 bases between. The CDR3 here is CASAGVNTEAFF. Written as DNA, the CDR3 is TGTGCCAGCGCGGGAGTGAACACTGAAGCTTTCTTT.

CDR3: CASSPDRATDTQYF. In DNA, the CDR3 is TGTGCCAGCTCACCGGACAGGGCCACAGATACGCAGTATTTT. This chain uses TRBV18 with TRBJ2-3, with 8 bases matching TRBD1. J was trimmed by 2 bases and V by 3 bases; bases with no gene match: 1. The length of the CDR3 is 14 residues. Germline V lookup: CDR1 KGHSH, CDR2 LQKENI.

V gene TRBV5-4 combines with J gene TRBJ2-5; a weak D match, TRBD2 (5 bases). Germline CDR1 is SGHNT and CDR2 is YYREEE (reference sequence). The ends were cut back, 1 base at V and 11 bases at J, with 18 bases in the middle. This CDR3 has 14 residues. The CDR3 nucleotides read TGTGCCAGCAGCTTGTCCCAAGTAGAGTGGGAGCAGTACTTC. Amino acids: CASSLSQVEWEQYF.

The chain couples TRBV7-6 to TRBJ2-6; the match to TRBD1 covers 9 bases. Germline CDR1 reads SGHVS; CDR2 reads FNYEAQ. The CDR3 covers 14 residues. Trimming took 5 bases from V and 12 from J; bases not matched to a gene: 8. Here the CDR3 reads CASSTRDRDLVLTF. In DNA, the CDR3 is TGTGCCAGCAGCACCCGGGACAGGGACCTCGTCCTGACTTTC.

J is TRBJ2-1 and V is TRBV5-3; D is unclear. TRBV5-3 is an ORF for which the function is uncertain. There are 12 residues in the CDR3. V was shortened by 4 bases and J by 5 bases, with 7 bases between the two germline ends. This CDR3 reads CARSHINNEQFF. CDR3 DNA sequence: TGTGCCAGAAGCCACATAAACAATGAGCAGTTCTTC.

The V gene is TRBV5-1, the J gene TRBJ2-5; TRBD2 might be the D (6 bases). The ends were cut back, 0 bases at V and 4 bases at J, with 13 bases in the middle. Germline V CDR1 and CDR2: SGHRS, YFSETQ. The CDR3 is 15 residues long. The CDR3 is CASSLEGGTPETQYF. In DNA form, the CDR3 reads TGCGCCAGCAGCTTGGAGGGAGGCACCCCAGAGACCCAGTACTTC.

The chain is built from TRBV6-5 and TRBJ2-1; weak D call: TRBD2 (6 bases). CDR3 length equals 14 residues. The ends were cut back, 6 bases at V and 6 bases at J, with 15 bases in the middle. CDR1 MNHEY and CDR2 SVGAGI come from the germline V gene. CDR3 region: CASRRRAGGNEQFF. In nucleotides, the CDR3 is TGTGCCAGCAGGAGGAGGGCCGGGGGCAATGAGCAGTTCTTC.

This sequence joins TRBV6-6 and TRBJ2-2; 7 bases are a match to TRBD1. CDR1 MNHNY and CDR2 SVGAGI come from the germline V gene (reference sequence). The ends lost 8 bases at V and 3 bases at J; junction bases unmatched: 6. The CDR3 runs to 14 residues. The CDR3, as DNA: TGTGCCAGCGAGACAGGGCCTTACACCGGGGAGCTGTTTTTT. It is translated as CASETGPYTGELFF.

This clone was found a few times. The chain has TRBV14 and TRBJ2-7; D perhaps matches TRBD2 (5 bases). CDR1 SGHDN and CDR2 FVKESK come from the germline V gene. Trimming pared 1 base from V and 2 bases from J, leaving 21 bases between. The CDR3 consists of 18 residues. The CDR3 DNA sequence: TGTGCCAGCAGCCAAGGGTGGTTTCGCGACGGGATAGCCTACGAGCAGTACTTC. This codes for CASSQGWFRDGIAYEQYF.

This chain joins TRBV30 and TRBJ2-5; 13 nucleotides match TRBD2. J gave up 4 bases and V 8 bases, and 7 bases lay outside the gene matches. In germline, CDR1 is GTSNPN, CDR2 SVGIG (reference sequence). This CDR3 has 14 amino acids. CDR3 residues: CAGRLAGGRETQYF. The CDR3 DNA reads as TGTGCCGGACGACTAGCGGGAGGCCGAGAGACCCAGTACTTC.

V usage is TRBV11-3 and J usage is TRBJ1-1; a weak D match, TRBD1 (5 bases). Trimming removed 6 bases at V and 3 bases at J, with 17 bases between. Looked up from germline, CDR1 is SGHNT and CDR2 is YENEEA. This CDR3 has 15 residues. The CDR3 region is CASSQGRGGDTEAFF. DNA of the CDR3: TGTGCCAGCAGTCAAGGGAGGGGAGGTGACACTGAAGCTTTCTTT.

This clone counts as medium-sized (0.01 to 0.1%). The gene calls are TRBV7-9 and TRBJ1-5; 7 bases are shared with TRBD1. The CDR3 runs 17 residues. Germline-derived CDR1 and CDR2 are SEHNR and FQNEAQ (reference sequence). With 2 bases clipped from V and 3 bases from J, the junction kept 10 bases outside the gene matches. The CDR3 DNA reads TGTGCCAGCAGCTTACTAACGACAGGGACTTACAATCAGCCCCAGCATTTT. Its protein product is CASSLLTTGTYNQPQHF.

The gene calls are TRBV18 and TRBJ1-1; tentatively, D is TRBD1 (5 bases). CDR1 and CDR2 from the germline V gene are KGHSH and LQKENI. V was trimmed by 6 bases and J by 0 bases, leaving 14 bases between them. The CDR3 runs to 15 residues. CDR3 bases: TGTGCCAGCTCCTCAGGAAGGGGATTGAACACTGAAGCTTTCTTT. Encoded protein: CASSSGRGLNTEAFF.